This T cell receptor beta chain appears in the sequencing data of a study of CD8 T cells in Susac syndrome. The CDR3 covers 14 residues. Germline V gene lookup returns CDR1 DFQATT and CDR2 SNEGSKA (reference sequence). Germline trimming cut 5 bases from V and 2 bases from J; bases unmatched to any gene: 2. This clonotype was seen just once. The RNA, 0.5 to 1 ug, was put through reverse transcription using random hexamers. It was immunoSEQ multiplex PCR that amplified TCR beta CDR3 across 54 Vbeta and 13 Jbeta. MiXCR, applied by TCRdb to the immunoSEQ multiplex PCR reads, yields one record per CDR3 protein. Of around 150,000 distinct CDR3 sequences in the sample, 93% were seen once.

The clonotype comes from a human donor in good health. The chain links TRBV20-1 to TRBJ2-6, with 8 nucleotides matching TRBD1. The sample comprised CD4+ T cells from PBMCs. Here the CDR3 DNA reads TGCAGTGCTTCAGGGGGCGCTGGGGCCAACGTCCTGACTTTC. This sequence encodes CSASGGAGANVLTF.